The rows below give T cell receptor beta chains drawn from one sample of a study of cytomegalovirus exposure and HLA in healthy donors. The protocol was immunoSEQ multiplex PCR, while the TCRdb copy is restricted to in-frame clones and leaves out a portion. The table lists 100,000 or so clones, roughly 80% of them singletons. Material for sequencing was PBMCs. These receptors were taken from a human donor in good health. CDR3s include the opening cysteine and the closing phenylalanine or tryptophan. The order of the fields is V gene, J gene, clone size, D gene, CDR3 protein, CDR3 DNA. The D gene is left open where the match is weak. Only part of the rows carry a size: once, few, many, or a class if the clone is expanded.

TRBV27,TRBJ2-7,.,TRBD1,CASTPLRDSSYEQYF,TGTGCCAGCACCCCGCTTCGGGACAGTTCCTACGAGCAGTACTTC
TRBV28,TRBJ2-3,.,.,CASSSTSVVDTQYF,TGTGCCAGCAGTTCTACTAGTGTAGTAGATACGCAGTATTTT
TRBV27,TRBJ2-7,.,TRBD2,CASSLLAGGDEQYF,TGTGCCAGCAGTTTATTAGCGGGAGGAGACGAGCAGTACTTC
TRBV28,TRBJ1-5,.,.,CASIAGGAYSNQPQHF,TGTGCCAGCATCGCGGGAGGGGCCTATAGCAATCAGCCCCAGCATTTT
TRBV7-3,TRBJ2-7,.,TRBD2,CASSLGEGEQYF,TGTGCCAGCAGCTTAGGGGAGGGAGAGCAGTACTTC
TRBV6-5,TRBJ2-1,few,TRBD1,CASRLTGGYYEQFF,TGTGCCAGCAGGCTGACAGGGGGCTACTATGAGCAGTTCTTC
TRBV6-5,TRBJ2-7,.,.,CASSHRPRVSGEQYF,TGTGCCAGCAGTCACCGCCCGCGAGTCTCGGGAGAGCAGTACTTC
TRBV18,TRBJ2-1,.,TRBD2,CASSPPGGGNNEQFF,TGTGCCAGCTCACCACCGGGCGGGGGAAACAATGAGCAGTTCTTC
TRBV29-1,TRBJ2-1,.,.,CSARRGGPSNEQFF,TGCAGCGCCCGTAGGGGGGGACCGTCCAATGAGCAGTTCTTC
TRBV27,TRBJ1-2,.,.,CASSPDSYYGYTF,TGTGCCAGCAGTCCCGACAGCTACTATGGCTACACCTTC
TRBV7-9,TRBJ1-3,.,TRBD1,CASSPTGSGNTIYF,TGTGCCAGCAGCCCGACAGGGTCTGGAAACACCATATATTTT
TRBV29-1,TRBJ2-5,.,.,CSAASRTKQETQYF,TGCAGCGCCGCCTCCCGGACAAAGCAAGAGACCCAGTACTTC
TRBV12-5,TRBJ2-7,.,TRBD1,CASGLGGREQYF,TGTGCTAGTGGACTAGGGGGCAGGGAGCAGTACTTC
TRBV4-2,TRBJ1-2,.,.,CASSHLQAVYTF,TGTGCCAGCAGCCACCTACAGGCGGTCTACACCTTC
TRBV25-1,TRBJ2-1,.,.,CASSDISVEQFF,TGTGCCAGCAGTGATATCAGCGTTGAGCAGTTCTTC
TRBV5-1,TRBJ2-5,.,TRBD2,CASSLAEETQYF,TGCGCCAGCAGCCTAGCGGAAGAGACCCAGTACTTC
TRBV7-2,TRBJ1-3,.,.,CASSPARGNTIYF,TGTGCCAGCAGCCCCGCTAGGGGAAACACCATATATTTT
TRBV6-5,TRBJ1-1,.,.,CASRAPGGGDTEAFF,TGTGCCAGCAGGGCCCCCGGGGGAGGGGACACTGAAGCTTTCTTT
TRBV7-9,TRBJ2-5,.,.,CASSLDGSQETQYF,TGTGCCAGCAGCTTAGATGGCAGCCAAGAGACCCAGTACTTC
TRBV25-1,TRBJ1-3,.,.,CASSASSTIYF,TGTGCCAGCAGTGCTAGTTCTACCATATATTTT
TRBV5-1,TRBJ2-5,.,.,CASSLFAEQETQYF,TGCGCCAGCAGCTTATTTGCGGAGCAAGAGACCCAGTACTTC
TRBV4-3,TRBJ2-3,.,TRBD1,CASSKATGTGNAQYF,TGCGCCAGCAGCAAGGCGACCGGGACAGGGAATGCGCAGTATTTT
TRBV19,TRBJ1-2,.,TRBD1,CASAITGGSPYGYTF,TGTGCCAGTGCTATAACAGGGGGCTCCCCCTATGGCTACACCTTC
TRBV6-5,TRBJ2-7,.,TRBD2,CASRNGGANEQYF,TGTGCCAGCAGGAACGGGGGGGCAAACGAGCAGTACTTC
TRBV7-3,TRBJ2-1,.,TRBD2,CASSPTSGESEQFF,TGTGCCAGCAGCCCGACTAGCGGGGAGAGTGAGCAGTTCTTC
TRBV18,TRBJ1-2,.,TRBD1,CASFETGASGYTF,TGTGCCAGCTTTGAGACAGGGGCGTCTGGCTACACCTTC
TRBV6-5,TRBJ2-7,.,TRBD1,CASRQGATYEQYF,TGTGCCAGCAGACAGGGGGCCACCTACGAGCAGTACTTC
TRBV27,TRBJ2-1,.,TRBD2,CASSLSPPTGTSPYNEQFF,TGTGCCAGCAGTTTGAGCCCTCCGACCGGGACTAGTCCCTACAATGAGCAGTTCTTC
TRBV18,TRBJ2-3,.,TRBD2,CASSPGRERRDTQYF,TGTGCCAGCTCACCGGGGCGGGAGAGGCGAGATACGCAGTATTTT
TRBV6-5,TRBJ1-5,few,TRBD1,CASSRGQGGQPQHF,TGTGCCAGCAGCCGTGGACAGGGAGGTCAGCCCCAGCATTTT
TRBV7-9,TRBJ2-3,.,.,CASGLTDTQYF,TGTGCCAGCGGACTCACAGATACGCAGTATTTT
TRBV5-5,TRBJ1-4,.,.,CASSLGVRGREKLFF,TGTGCCAGCAGCTTGGGCGTCCGGGGTAGGGAAAAACTGTTTTTT
TRBV28,TRBJ2-7,.,.,CASSLGRRSYEQYF,TGTGCCAGCAGTTTGGGGCGTCGGAGCTACGAGCAGTACTTC
TRBV7-9,TRBJ1-1,.,.,CASSFLRDTEGAFF,TGTGCCAGCAGCTTTCTCCGGGACACCGAAGGAGCTTTCTTT
TRBV7-9,TRBJ2-7,.,TRBD1,CASSLARDSYPYEQYF,TGTGCCAGCAGCTTAGCGAGGGACAGCTACCCCTACGAGCAGTACTTC
TRBV2,TRBJ1-2,.,.,CASSGGDNYGYTF,TGTGCCAGCAGTGGGGGGGATAACTATGGCTACACCTTC
TRBV6-5,TRBJ1-2,.,TRBD1,CASSPSWDSRGYTF,TGTGCCAGCAGTCCCTCATGGGACAGTCGAGGCTACACCTTC
TRBV18,TRBJ1-1,few,TRBD1,CASSPPGQFGSEAFF,TGTGCCAGCTCACCACCGGGACAGTTTGGTTCTGAAGCTTTCTTT